Listed here are 21 T cell receptor beta chains from one sample, sequenced in a study of cytomegalovirus exposure and HLA in healthy donors. Researchers ran the PCR with 60 Vbeta and 13 Jbeta primers. This table comes from immunoSEQ multiplex PCR, and its TCRdb copy is limited to in-frame clones, with some not included. The table includes 75,000 to 80,000 clones, around three quarters detected once. Sequenced material: PBMCs. These receptors came from a male donor in good health and CMV-seropositive.

J is TRBJ2-7 and V is TRBV14, with a tentative D call TRBD2 (6 bases). V was trimmed by 4 bases and J by 3 bases, leaving 10 bases between them. CDR1 and CDR2 (germline): SGHDN, FVKESK. CDR3 length equals 13 residues. The DNA for the CDR3 is TGTGCCAGCAGCCCTTCGGGGGTCTACGAGCAGTACTTC. It yields the protein CASSPSGVYEQYF.

The J gene is TRBJ2-5, the V gene TRBV11-2; maybe TRBD1 (5 bases). From germline, CDR1 is SGHAT and CDR2 FQNNGV. The CDR3 is 16 residues long. Trimming left V 7 bases short and J 5 bases short, with 23 bases between. The CDR3 sequence: CASTHFRGPGRETQYF. The CDR3 DNA sequence: TGTGCCAGCACCCACTTCAGAGGCCCAGGGCGGGAGACCCAGTACTTC.

This clone was found once. This chain links TRBV25-1 with TRBJ2-1, with 10 nucleotides matching TRBD1. CDR3 length: 14 residues. The ends lost 3 bases at V and 9 bases at J; junction bases unmatched: 5. CDR1 and CDR2 (germline): MGHDK, SYGVNS. For the CDR3, the DNA is TGTGCCAGCAGTGACAGGACAGGGGGTATTGAGCAGTTCTTC. Translated, it gives CASSDRTGGIEQFF.

The chain uses TRBV5-8 and TRBJ2-6; possibly TRBD1 for D (5 bases). The CDR3 is made up of 17 amino acids. Germline CDR1 is SGHTS and CDR2 is YDEGEE. V lost 0 bases and J 4 bases, leaving 14 bases between the germline ends. The CDR3 bases are TGTGCCAGCAGCTTGGTGCAGGGAACGCAAGGGGCCAACGTCCTGACTTTC. It encodes CASSLVQGTQGANVLTF.

The rearrangement joins TRBV9 to TRBJ2-7, with 10 bases matching TRBD2. The J segment lost 4 bases and the V segment lost 0 bases, leaving 1 base of the junction unmatched. The length of the CDR3 is 14 residues. CDR1 is SGDLS and CDR2 is YYNGEE in the germline V gene. CDR3 amino acids: CASSVAAGGYEQYF. CDR3 in DNA: TGTGCCAGCAGCGTAGCAGCGGGGGGGTACGAGCAGTACTTC.

J is TRBJ1-1 and V is TRBV5-1; a possible D gene is TRBD1 (5 bases). CDR3 length: 13 amino acids. V was clipped by 4 bases and J by 6 bases, with 13 bases between them. Germline V gene data show CDR1 as SGHRS and CDR2 as YFSETQ. CDR3: CASSPPAGSEAFF. CDR3 sequence (DNA): TGCGCCAGCAGCCCCCCCGCAGGGTCTGAAGCTTTCTTT.

The chain is built from TRBV9 and TRBJ2-7, with 13 positions matching TRBD2. Germline CDR1 SGDLS, CDR2 YYNGEE. The trim removed 4 bases at V and 4 bases at J, leaving 5 bases unmatched. The CDR3 is made up of 15 amino acids. DNA of the CDR3: TGTGCCAGCAGCCCCGGGACTAGCGGGGTATACGAGCAGTACTTC. Translating gives CASSPGTSGVYEQYF.

V is TRBV4-1 and J is TRBJ2-7; D might be TRBD1 (5 bases). This CDR3 is 13 amino acids long. Looked up from germline, CDR1 is MGHRA and CDR2 is YSYEKL. The V end was cut by 5 bases, the J end by 2 bases, with 10 bases between. Here the CDR3 DNA reads TGCGCCAGCAGCGTAAGACAGACCTACGAGCAGTACTTC. Translated, it gives CASSVRQTYEQYF.

The chain has TRBV19 and TRBJ2-7, with 8 bases that match TRBD1. Trimming took 5 bases from V and 3 from J; bases not matched to a gene: 3. CDR1 and CDR2 (germline): LNHDA, SQIVND (reference sequence). The CDR3 is 13 amino acids. DNA of the CDR3: TGTGCCAGTAGTGCGGGACAGGTCTACGAGCAGTACTTC. The encoded protein is CASSAGQVYEQYF. Variable domain in full (rest from reference TRBV19 and TRBJ2-7): DGGITQSPKYLFRKEGQNVTLSCEQNLNHDAMYWYRQDPGQGLRLIYYSQIVNDFQKGDIAEGYSVSREKKESFPLTVTSAQKNPTAFYLCASSAGQVYEQYFGPGTRLTVT.

This clone was picked up one time. The V gene is TRBV30, the J gene TRBJ1-3; TRBD1 agrees at 7 bases. Unmatched junction bases numbered 13, after V lost 2 bases and J lost 9 bases. This CDR3 is built from 15 residues. CDR1 and CDR2 (germline): GTSNPN, SVGIG (reference sequence). The CDR3 DNA reads TGTGCCTGGAGTCCCCCGGACAGGCGGCGAAGCACCATATATTTT. This translates into CAWSPPDRRRSTIYF.

This clone was seen a single time. This rearrangement joins TRBV2 to TRBJ1-5; TRBD1 agrees at 7 bases. The CDR3 is 14 amino acids. The J segment lost 6 bases and the V segment lost 4 bases, leaving 6 bases of the junction unmatched. Germline CDR1 and CDR2: SNHLY and FYNNEI. The DNA of the CDR3 is TGTGCCAGCAGTGGAGACAGGGAAGGTCAGCCCCAGCATTTT. Translation gives CASSGDREGQPQHF.

The chain recombines TRBV6-5 with TRBJ2-1, with 7 nucleotides matching TRBD1. The V and J ends lost 7 bases and 9 bases, in that order; junction bases with no gene match: 9. Per the germline V gene, CDR1 is MNHEY and CDR2 is SVGAGI. The CDR3 consists of 13 residues. This CDR3 reads CASTRQGNGEQFF. CDR3 DNA sequence: TGTGCCAGCACTCGACAGGGCAACGGTGAGCAGTTCTTC.

The CDR3 region is CASSRGLGNTIYF. The CDR3 region has the DNA TGTGCCAGTTCCAGGGGGCTGGGAAACACCATATATTTT. The chain carries TRBV27 and TRBJ1-3, with 8 nucleotides matching TRBD1. There are 13 residues in the CDR3. With V trimmed by 9 bases and J by 4 bases, 5 bases remained unmatched. Germline V lookup: CDR1 MNHEY, CDR2 SMNVEV (reference sequence).

The chain carries TRBV5-4 and TRBJ2-7, with 7 bases identical to TRBD1. There are 13 residues in the CDR3. With V trimmed by 2 bases and J by 12 bases, 11 bases remained unmatched. Germline CDR1 is SGHNT and CDR2 is YYREEE (reference sequence). CDR3 DNA sequence: TGTGCCAGCAGCTTCGATGGCAGGGGGAACCCGTACTTC. Encoded protein: CASSFDGRGNPYF. Together with reference TRBV5-4 and TRBJ2-7, the CDR3 gives the full variable domain: ETGVTQSPTHLIKTRGQQVTLRCSSQSGHNTVSWYQQALGQGPQFIFQYYREEENGRGNFPPRFSGLQFPNYSSELNVNALELDDSALYLCASSFDGRGNPYFGPGTRLTVT.

The chain uses TRBV18 and TRBJ1-1; D call uncertain. Germline CDR1 and CDR2: KGHSH and LQKENI. The CDR3 totals 13 residues. V was pared by 3 bases and J by 5 bases, with 10 bases between. The CDR3 is CASSPLKETEAFF. CDR3 bases: TGTGCCAGCTCACCCCTGAAGGAGACTGAAGCTTTCTTT.

CDR3 sequence: CASSRGTGYEQYF. The CDR3 nucleotides are TGTGCCAGCAGTCGGGGGACAGGCTACGAGCAGTACTTC. V and J are TRBV6-1 and TRBJ2-7; 8 nucleotides agree with TRBD1. The germline V gene encodes CDR1 MNHNS and CDR2 SASEGT. V lost 5 bases to trimming and J lost 3 bases; unmatched junction nucleotides: 3. CDR3 length: 13 residues.

V usage is TRBV7-2 and J usage is TRBJ2-3; D is possibly TRBD2 (6 bases). CDR1 SGHTA and CDR2 FQGNSA come from the germline V gene. Trimming stripped 3 bases from V and 0 bases from J, with 10 bases between. The CDR3 runs to 15 residues. CDR3 sequence (DNA): TGTGCCAGCAGCTTCCGGGGAGGAAGCACAGATACGCAGTATTTT. Translated, it gives CASSFRGGSTDTQYF.

The V call is TRBV5-1, the J call TRBJ2-1; D may be TRBD2 (6 bases). Germline V gene lookup returns CDR1 SGHRS and CDR2 YFSETQ. V gave up 0 bases and J gave up 15 bases, with 10 bases separating them. The CDR3 consists of 11 residues. The CDR3 loop is CASSLGLEVFF. Written as DNA, the CDR3 is TGCGCCAGCAGCTTGGGACTAGAGGTGTTCTTC.

Worth noting for this clone: This sample includes further DNA sequences coding for the same CDR3. The rearrangement uses TRBV2 and TRBJ2-7; 7 bases align to TRBD1. V trimming: 6 bases; J trimming: 2 bases; junction bases outside the gene matches: 7. The CDR3 contains 14 residues. Germline V gene sequence: CDR1 SNHLY, CDR2 FYNNEI. Written as DNA, the CDR3 is TGTGCCAGCAGCGAACTTGGGACAGCCTACGAGCAGTACTTC. It specifies CASSELGTAYEQYF.

This clone was counted between two and nine times. This rearrangement joins TRBV7-2 to TRBJ1-5, with 9 bases fitting TRBD1. V shed 3 bases and J 6 bases; nucleotides not matched to a gene: 6. Germline CDR1 is SGHTA and CDR2 is FQGNSA. There are 15 residues in the CDR3. CDR3 protein: CASSLGQGRTQPQHF. CDR3 bases: TGTGCCAGCAGCTTGGGACAGGGTAGGACTCAGCCCCAGCATTTT. Complete variable domain (other parts from reference TRBV7-2 and TRBJ1-5): GAGVSQSPSNKVTEKGKDVELRCDPISGHTALYWYRQSLGQGLEFLIYFQGNSAPDKSGLPSDRFSAERTGGSVSTLTIQRTQQEDSAVYLCASSLGQGRTQPQHFGDGTRLSIL.

The chain combines TRBV7-9 with TRBJ1-1, with TRBD1 identical over 9 bases. The CDR3 loop spans 17 amino acids. Trimming cost V 4 bases and J 3 bases; bases outside gene matches: 12. Germline CDR1 and CDR2: SEHNR and FQNEAQ (reference sequence). CDR3 region: CASSSSRTGAGYTEAFF. CDR3 sequence (DNA): TGTGCCAGCAGCTCCTCTAGGACAGGGGCGGGGTACACTGAAGCTTTCTTT.